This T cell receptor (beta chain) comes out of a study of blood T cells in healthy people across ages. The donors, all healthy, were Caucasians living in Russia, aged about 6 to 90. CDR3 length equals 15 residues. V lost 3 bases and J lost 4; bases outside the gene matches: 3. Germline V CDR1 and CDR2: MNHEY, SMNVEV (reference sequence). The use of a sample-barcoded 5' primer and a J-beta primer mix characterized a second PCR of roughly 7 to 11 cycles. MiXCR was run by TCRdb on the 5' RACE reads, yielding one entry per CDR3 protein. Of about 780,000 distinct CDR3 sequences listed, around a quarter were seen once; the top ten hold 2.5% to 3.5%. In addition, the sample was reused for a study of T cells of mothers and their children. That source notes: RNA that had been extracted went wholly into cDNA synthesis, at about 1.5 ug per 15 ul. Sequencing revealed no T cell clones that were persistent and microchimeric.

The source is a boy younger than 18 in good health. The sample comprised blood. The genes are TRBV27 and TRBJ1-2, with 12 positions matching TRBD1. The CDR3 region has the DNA TGTGCCAGCAGTTTGTCGGGACAGGGGGCCTATGGCTACACCTTC. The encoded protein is CASSLSGQGAYGYTF.